The 25 T cell receptor beta chains below were found in one sample sequenced in a study of cytomegalovirus exposure and HLA in healthy donors. The PCR had 60 Vbeta and 13 Jbeta primers. Using immunoSEQ multiplex PCR, the repertoire was profiled, and TCRdb retains in-frame clones only, with some absent. The sample records some 220,000 clones, 70% to 85% being singletons. Material: PBMCs. These receptors were taken from a woman in her thirties or forties in good health and CMV-seronegative.

This clone was counted only a few times. The chain couples TRBV6-6 to TRBJ1-5; 7 nucleotides align to TRBD1. The CDR3 has 16 residues. Looked up from germline, CDR1 is MNHNY and CDR2 is SVGAGI (reference sequence). Trimming removed 0 bases from V and 1 base from J; junction bases left unmatched: 3. The CDR3 reads CASSYSGQSSNQPQHF. The CDR3 DNA reads TGTGCCAGCAGTTACTCGGGACAGTCCAGCAATCAGCCCCAGCATTTT.

A word on this clone: Other DNA sequences from this sample encode an identical CDR3 as well. The V call is TRBV19, the J call TRBJ1-1, with D hard to call. The length of the CDR3 is 18 residues. Per the germline V gene, CDR1 is LNHDA and CDR2 is SQIVND (reference sequence). With 10 bases removed from V and 4 bases from J, the gap between germline ends came to 31 bases. CDR3 loop: CATSPHVFPLQAGTEAFF. CDR3 DNA: TGTGCCACCTCACCTCACGTATTCCCACTACAAGCGGGCACTGAAGCTTTCTTT.

The chain employs TRBV25-1 and TRBJ2-5; 9 bases are a match to TRBD1. The last part of the DNA fits TRBJ2-7 better; the J call may be wrong. Germline CDR1 and CDR2: MGHDK and SYGVNS. CDR3 length equals 15 residues. The chain's CDR3 is CASSESGTGRHEQYF. CDR3 nucleotides: TGTGCCAGCAGTGAATCAGGGACAGGGAGGCACGAGCAGTACTTC.

This chain uses TRBV10-2 with TRBJ2-2; 11 bases align to TRBD1. From germline, CDR1 is WSHSY and CDR2 SAAADI. V gave up 3 bases and J gave up 4 bases; unmatched junction bases: 4. The CDR3 is 16 amino acids. The DNA of the CDR3 is TGCGCCAGCAGTGACCCGGACAGGGGGCCCACCGGGGAGCTGTTTTTT. Its translation is CASSDPDRGPTGELFF.

The genes are TRBV7-8 and TRBJ1-1, with D possibly being TRBD1 (5 bases). The ends were cut back, 4 bases at V and 5 bases at J, with 17 bases in the middle. The germline gives CDR1 SGHVS, CDR2 FQNEAQ. CDR3 size: 15 residues. The CDR3 reads CASSSPPRARTEAFF. DNA for the CDR3: TGTGCCAGCAGCTCACCGCCCAGGGCTAGAACTGAAGCTTTCTTT.

The chain recombines TRBV6-5 with TRBJ1-6; TRBD1 aligns across 7 bases. J was trimmed by 14 bases and V by 7 bases; bases with no gene match: 11. Germline V lookup: CDR1 MNHEY, CDR2 SVGAGI. The CDR3 sequence is 13 residues long. The DNA of the CDR3 is TGTGCCAGCATCGACAGGGCCGTTTTGACCCTCCACTTT. Translated, it gives CASIDRAVLTLHF.

V usage is TRBV28 and J usage is TRBJ1-2, with D perhaps TRBD1 (5 bases). The CDR3 contains 12 residues. The germline V and J ends were trimmed by 8 bases and 3 bases, with 10 bases remaining between them. Germline lookup yields CDR1 MDHEN and CDR2 SYDVKM. The CDR3 bases are TGTGCCAGCGGCGGGACGCACTATGGCTACACCTTC. This encodes CASGGTHYGYTF.

The gene calls are TRBV18 and TRBJ2-7, with 8 bases fitting TRBD1. Per germline, CDR1 KGHSH and CDR2 LQKENI. The CDR3 sequence is 12 residues long. With 4 bases clipped from V and 5 bases from J, the junction kept 1 base outside the gene matches. The CDR3 protein is CASSQTGDEQYF. CDR3 nucleotides: TGTGCCAGCTCACAGACAGGGGACGAGCAGTACTTC. Looking up the rest from reference TRBV18 and TRBJ2-7 gives the full variable domain: NAGVMQNPRHLVRRRGQEARLRCSPMKGHSHVYWYRQLPEEGLKFMVYLQKENIIDESGMPKERFSAEFPKEGPSILRIQQVVRGDSAAYFCASSQTGDEQYFGPGTRLTVT.

This clone was observed once. One end of the junction varies from germline; a read error may be responsible. This chain joins TRBV7-7 and TRBJ2-2, with TRBD1 identical over 9 bases. The CDR3 covers 14 residues. Per the germline V gene, CDR1 is SSHAT and CDR2 is FNYEAQ (reference sequence). The CDR3 region has the DNA TGTGCTAGCAGCCGGGACAGGGCTTCCGGGGAGCTGTTTTTT. This gives the protein CASSRDRASGELFF.

This clone was detected once. V usage is TRBV4-2 and J usage is TRBJ2-5; D possibly corresponds to TRBD1 (6 bases). Germline CDR1 and CDR2: LGHNA and YNFKEQ. Between the trimmed V and J ends, which lost 0 bases and 9 bases, there was a span of 17 bases. CDR3 length: 15 residues. This CDR3 is CASSQDLRQERAQYF. CDR3 sequence (DNA): TGTGCCAGCAGCCAAGATCTTCGACAGGAGAGGGCCCAGTACTTC.

The chain carries TRBV28 and TRBJ2-6; D is perhaps TRBD1 (5 bases). This CDR3 has 17 residues. Germline CDR1 MDHEN, CDR2 SYDVKM. V was shortened by 6 bases and J by 0 bases, with 15 bases between the two germline ends. The CDR3 region is CASRGDLPLSGANVLTF. The CDR3 coding sequence is TGTGCCAGCAGAGGGGATCTTCCCCTCTCTGGGGCCAACGTCCTGACTTTC.

This chain connects TRBV2 to TRBJ2-7; perhaps TRBD1 as D (5 bases). The length of the CDR3 is 12 residues. With 7 bases removed from V and 4 bases from J, the gap between germline ends came to 11 bases. Germline V gives CDR1 SNHLY, CDR2 FYNNEI. The CDR3 region is CASKPRAYEQYF. The CDR3 DNA reads TGTGCCAGCAAGCCCAGGGCTTACGAGCAGTACTTC.

This clone was detected once. The genes are TRBV6-1 and TRBJ1-6, with D unclear. Germline values: CDR1 MNHNS, CDR2 SASEGT. The CDR3 runs to 16 residues. The V end lost 4 bases, the J end lost 6 bases, and 16 bases lay between the germline ends. The CDR3 DNA reads as TGTGCCAGCAGTGCATTGCCCCCCGCGGGTAATTCACCCCTCCACTTT. Its protein product is CASSALPPAGNSPLHF.

The chain recombines TRBV2 with TRBJ2-6, with D tentatively TRBD1 (6 bases). The germline V and J ends were trimmed by 6 bases and 2 bases, with 14 bases remaining between them. This CDR3 comprises 16 residues. Germline V lookup: CDR1 SNHLY, CDR2 FYNNEI. DNA of the CDR3: TGTGCCAGCAGGTGGACCCCAGGGGCTGGGGCCAACGTCCTGACTTTC. This translates into CASRWTPGAGANVLTF.

The chain uses TRBV6-1 and TRBJ2-2, with D maybe TRBD2 (5 bases). V lost 2 bases and J 7 bases, leaving 11 bases between the germline ends. The CDR3 has 14 amino acids. Germline loops: CDR1 MNHNS, CDR2 SASEGT. This CDR3 reads CASSESGKGGELFF. The CDR3 DNA reads as TGTGCCAGCAGTGAATCGGGGAAGGGCGGGGAGCTGTTTTTT.

In this sample, this clone turned up once. V usage is TRBV6-4 and J usage is TRBJ2-6; 13 positions match TRBD2. Looked up from germline, CDR1 is MRHNA and CDR2 is SNTAGT. There are 18 residues in the CDR3. With 5 bases clipped from V and 0 bases from J, the junction kept 4 bases outside the gene matches. The CDR3 sequence: CASSSTSGGASGANVLTF. The DNA for the CDR3 is TGTGCCAGCAGTTCAACTAGCGGGGGGGCCTCTGGGGCCAACGTCCTGACTTTC.

As to this clone: One end of the junction varies from germline; a read error may be responsible. This sequence joins TRBV30 and TRBJ1-2; 7 positions match TRBD1. Germline V gives CDR1 GTSNPN, CDR2 SVGIG (reference sequence). The CDR3 length is 15 residues. The CDR3 loop reads CAWSAKGTANYGYPF. CDR3 in DNA: TGTGCCTGGAGTGCAAAGGGGACAGCTAACTATGGCTACCCCTTC.

In this sample, this clone turned up a few times. The V and J genes are TRBV15 and TRBJ1-5, with D unclear. The length of the CDR3 is 15 residues. Germline V CDR1 and CDR2: LNHNV, YYDKDF (reference sequence). V was cut by 0 bases and J by 3 bases, with 9 bases left in between. This chain's CDR3 is CATSRDRGANQPQHF. DNA for the CDR3: TGTGCCACCAGCAGAGATCGGGGTGCCAATCAGCCCCAGCATTTT.

This chain connects TRBV5-1 to TRBJ2-1; TRBD1 might be the D (6 bases). V gave up 0 bases and J gave up 5 bases, with 6 bases separating them. The CDR3 contains 13 residues. Germline loops: CDR1 SGHRS, CDR2 YFSETQ. The CDR3 loop reads CASSLGQDNEQFF. CDR3 sequence (DNA): TGCGCCAGCAGCTTGGGACAGGACAATGAGCAGTTCTTC.

This clone occurred once. The V call is TRBV10-3, the J call TRBJ1-3; a possible D gene is TRBD1 (6 bases). Germline CDR1 is ENHRY and CDR2 is SYGVKD. V was clipped by 11 bases and J by 2 bases, with 25 bases between them. CDR3 length: 17 amino acids. CDR3 nucleotides: TGTGCCCCCAAAAGATTATGCAGGGGAGAACCTGGAAACACCATATATTTT. Amino acid sequence: CAPKRLCRGEPGNTIYF.

The V call is TRBV5-1, the J call TRBJ2-5; 7 bases align to TRBD2. The tail of the sequence fits TRBJ2-7 better, so the J call may be wrong. The CDR3 extends over 14 amino acids. Per germline, CDR1 SGHRS and CDR2 YFSETQ. CDR3 DNA: TGCGCCAGCAGCTTGGTGGGGGGGAAGGACGAGCAGTACTTC. Translation gives CASSLVGGKDEQYF.

The chain is built from TRBV6-1 and TRBJ2-2, with 7 bases aligning to TRBD1. Germline CDR1 reads MNHNS; CDR2 reads SASEGT. After removal of 3 bases from V and 6 bases from J, the junction contained 1 base not matched to a gene. CDR3 size: 13 residues. The CDR3 loop is CASSDQGAGELFF. CDR3 nucleotide sequence: TGTGCCAGCAGTGATCAGGGGGCCGGGGAGCTGTTTTTT.

The V call is TRBV6-1, the J call TRBJ1-5; a weak D match, TRBD1 (5 bases). Germline V gene data show CDR1 as MNHNS and CDR2 as SASEGT. Trimming pared 8 bases from V and 0 bases from J, leaving 11 bases between. This CDR3 is 14 amino acids long. CDR3 residues: CASSLGDSNQPQHF. In DNA, the CDR3 is TGTGCCAGCTCCTTAGGGGATAGCAATCAGCCCCAGCATTTT.

The CDR3 sequence: CASSLVAGYTDTQYF. The CDR3, as DNA: TGTGCCAGCAGTTTAGTAGCGGGGTACACAGATACGCAGTATTTT. V usage is TRBV27 and J usage is TRBJ2-3; TRBD2 matches at 8 bases. This CDR3 spans 15 amino acids. Losses at the gene ends were 2 bases for V and 2 bases for J; bases not matched to a gene: 3. Germline V gene data show CDR1 as MNHEY and CDR2 as SMNVEV (reference sequence).

This chain uses TRBV19 with TRBJ2-1, with TRBD2 matching 11 bases. Germline-derived CDR1 and CDR2 are LNHDA and SQIVND (reference sequence). This CDR3 contains 15 residues. Losses at the gene ends were 4 bases for V and 4 bases for J; bases not matched to a gene: 3. The CDR3 sequence: CASSSTSGGYNEQFF. The CDR3 DNA is TGTGCCAGTAGTAGTACTAGCGGGGGTTACAATGAGCAGTTCTTC.